This T cell receptor beta chain derives from a study of OX40 agonist ivuxolimab in advanced cancers. Sequencing used immunoSEQ multiplex PCR; TCRdb keeps in-frame clones, though not all of them. The sample lists some 68,000 clones, 86% occurring once. With 5 bases removed from V and 4 bases from J, the gap between germline ends came to 9 bases. This CDR3 is 13 amino acids long. Looked up from germline, CDR1 is WNHNN and CDR2 is SYGVQD (reference sequence). The chain uses TRBV10-1 and TRBJ1-5; D is ambiguous. The sequence came from an adult with an advanced solid tumor such as melanoma, head and neck, liver or kidney cancer. The material sequenced was CD4+ or CD8+ T cells sorted from blood, taken in a trial of the OX40 agonist ivuxolimab. The CDR3 region is CASSQGINQPQHF. The CDR3 bases are TGCGCCAGCAGTCAAGGGATAAATCAGCCCCAGCATTTT.